The 32 T cell receptor beta chains reported below all come from one sample, sequenced in a study of T-cell reconstitution after alpha-beta-depleted transplantation in children. Molecular barcoding with unique molecular identifiers was used for the TCRbeta library. Each CDR3 protein is one row after TCRdb ran MiXCR on the PCR reads. The sample has roughly 350,000 distinct CDR3 sequences, 10% seen once. The sample here was PBMCs from the stem cell graft donor, taken from the stem cell graft. Receptor source: a human donor who donated a stem cell graft to a child with acute lymphoblastic leukemia.

This sequence joins TRBV19 and TRBJ2-7; the match to TRBD2 covers 7 bases. V lost 2 bases to trimming and J lost 2 bases; unmatched junction nucleotides: 6. There are 15 residues in the CDR3. Germline CDR1 and CDR2: LNHDA and SQIVND (reference sequence). The DNA for the CDR3 is TGTGCCAGTAGTATAATGCCTAGCGGAACCTACGAGCAGTACTTC. Protein: CASSIMPSGTYEQYF.

The CDR3 DNA follows: TGTGCCAGCTCACCACCAGCACAATACGAGCAGTACTTC. It specifies CASSPPAQYEQYF. V gene TRBV18 combines with J gene TRBJ2-7; no reliable D call. This CDR3 spans 13 amino acids. Germline CDR1 KGHSH, CDR2 LQKENI. The V end lost 0 bases, the J end lost 4 bases, and 7 bases lay between the germline ends.

The sample holds a few counts of this clonotype. V and J are TRBV20-1 and TRBJ2-1; a possible D gene is TRBD2 (7 bases). The germline V and J ends were trimmed by 0 bases and 10 bases, with 16 bases remaining between them. The CDR3 sequence is 14 residues long. The V gene's germline CDR1 is DFQATT and CDR2 SNEGSKA (reference sequence). The CDR3 nucleotides are TGCAGTGCTAGAGATTTAGGGGGGGCGGGAGAGCAGTTCTTC. It is translated as CSARDLGGAGEQFF.

This clonotype was seen more than once but under ten times. This chain joins TRBV6-2 or TRBV6-3 and TRBJ2-7, with D perhaps TRBD1 or TRBD2 (5 bases each). The CDR3 is 15 amino acids. CDR1 MNHEY and CDR2 SVGEGT come from the germline V gene. The ends were cut back, 0 bases at V and 0 bases at J, with 9 bases in the middle. The DNA of the CDR3 is TGTGCCAGCAGTTACTCGGGACCTACCTCCTACGAGCAGTACTTC. Its translation is CASSYSGPTSYEQYF.

This clonotype was seen a handful of times. The chain joins TRBV28 to TRBJ2-7, with D maybe TRBD1 (6 bases). V gave up 6 bases and J gave up 4 bases, with 19 bases separating them. CDR1 is MDHEN, CDR2 SYDVKM, per germline. The CDR3 extends over 15 amino acids. The chain's CDR3 is CASRRQGWMRYEQYF. For the CDR3, the DNA is TGTGCCAGCAGGCGTCAGGGGTGGATGCGATACGAGCAGTACTTC.

V is TRBV4-2 and J is TRBJ2-7, with TRBD2 matching 10 bases. After removal of 0 bases from V and 4 bases from J, the junction contained 3 bases not matched to a gene. This CDR3 is 15 amino acids long. Per germline, CDR1 LGHNA and CDR2 YNFKEQ. CDR3 amino acids: CASSQELAGLYEQYF. The CDR3 DNA sequence: TGTGCCAGCAGCCAAGAACTAGCGGGATTGTACGAGCAGTACTTC.

This chain links TRBV29-1 with TRBJ1-4; D unresolved. V was shortened by 0 bases and J by 6 bases, with 11 bases between the two germline ends. This CDR3 has 14 residues. Germline CDR1 and CDR2: SQVTM and ANQGSEA. The CDR3 bases are TGCAGCGTTGAAGATCCCGTGGTATATGAAAAACTGTTTTTT. Amino acid sequence: CSVEDPVVYEKLFF.

The genes are TRBV6-2 or TRBV6-3 and TRBJ2-2; no firm D call. V lost 8 bases and J lost 3, with 7 bases in between. The CDR3 totals 12 residues. CDR1 MNHEY and CDR2 SVGEGT come from the germline V gene. CDR3 residues: CASRLYTGELFF. In DNA form, the CDR3 reads TGTGCCAGCCGCCTTTACACCGGGGAGCTGTTTTTT.

This clonotype was seen a few times. This rearrangement joins TRBV2 to TRBJ1-1; D uncertain. Per germline, CDR1 SNHLY and CDR2 FYNNEI. The length of the CDR3 is 13 residues. V gave up 7 bases and J gave up 3 bases, with 12 bases separating them. CDR3 coding DNA: TGTGCCAGCATCGGGGAACGGGACACTGAAGCTTTCTTT. This encodes CASIGERDTEAFF.

This clonotype was seen more than once but under ten times. J is TRBJ2-3 and V is TRBV2, with D tentatively TRBD2 (5 bases). Between the trimmed V and J ends, which lost 7 bases and 2 bases, there was a span of 10 bases. Germline V gene data show CDR1 as SNHLY and CDR2 as FYNNEI. The CDR3 runs 13 residues. The CDR3: CASNDYFTDTQYF. The CDR3 bases are TGTGCCAGCAACGACTACTTCACAGATACGCAGTATTTT.

At least ten counts were recorded for this clonotype. The chain uses TRBV27 and TRBJ1-4, with D possibly being TRBD1 (5 bases). The CDR3 totals 14 residues. Germline V lookup: CDR1 MNHEY, CDR2 SMNVEV (reference sequence). With 3 bases removed from V and 3 bases from J, the gap between germline ends came to 8 bases. In DNA form, the CDR3 reads TGTGCCAGCAGTTTCGGGGGAGCTAATGAAAAACTGTTTTTT. Protein: CASSFGGANEKLFF. Variable domain in full (rest from reference TRBV27 and TRBJ1-4): EAQVTQNPRYLITVTGKKLTVTCSQNMNHEYMSWYRQDPGLGLRQIYYSMNVEVTDKGDVPEGYKVSRKEKRNFPLILESPSPNQTSLYFCASSFGGANEKLFFGSGTQLSVL.

V usage is TRBV15 and J usage is TRBJ1-5; tentatively, D is TRBD1 (6 bases). Between the trimmed V and J ends, which lost 0 bases and 6 bases, there was a span of 12 bases. Germline V gene data show CDR1 as LNHNV and CDR2 as YYDKDF (reference sequence). The CDR3 spans 15 residues. CDR3 sequence reads: CATSRDRGRSQPQHF. In nucleotides, the CDR3 is TGTGCCACCAGCAGAGATCGGGGGCGAAGTCAGCCCCAGCATTTT.

The rearrangement links TRBV27 to TRBJ1-1; 9 nucleotides match TRBD1. J lost 6 bases, V lost 3 bases, and 8 bases had no gene match. The germline V gene encodes CDR1 MNHEY and CDR2 SMNVEV (reference sequence). CDR3 length: 15 residues. DNA for the CDR3: TGTGCCAGCAGTTTGGGAACAGGGGGCAGGGCTGAAGCTTTCTTT. Protein sequence: CASSLGTGGRAEAFF.

The V gene is TRBV12-3 or TRBV12-4, the J gene TRBJ1-5, with D tentatively TRBD1 (5 bases). V shed 7 bases and J shed 0 bases, with 25 bases lying between them. The CDR3 runs to 19 residues. CDR3 sequence reads: CASTYLGYGGGNSNQPQHF. CDR3 in DNA: TGTGCCAGCACATATTTGGGCTACGGGGGAGGGAATAGCAATCAGCCCCAGCATTTT.

The chain employs TRBV4-2 and TRBJ2-3, with TRBD2 matching 12 bases. The CDR3 consists of 23 residues. Per the germline V gene, CDR1 is LGHNA and CDR2 is YNFKEQ. The junction had 26 bases not matched to a gene; V was cut back by 4 bases and J by 3 bases. The CDR3 region is CASSRPPGQGLRLAGEVTDTQYF. The DNA of the CDR3 is TGTGCCAGCAGCCGACCACCGGGACAGGGGTTAAGACTAGCGGGAGAAGTAACAGATACGCAGTATTTT.

This clonotype has a handful of counts. The chain employs TRBV12-3 or TRBV12-4 and TRBJ1-4; no firm D call. V gave up 0 bases and J gave up 7 bases, with 12 bases separating them. The CDR3 has 15 amino acids. Here the CDR3 DNA reads TGTGCCAGCAGTTTAGCGTGGAGAATTGGTGAAAAACTGTTTTTT. Residues: CASSLAWRIGEKLFF.

This clonotype was seen at least ten times. V and J are TRBV7-2 and TRBJ2-1; D possibly corresponds to TRBD2 (6 bases). CDR1 SGHTA and CDR2 FQGNSA come from the germline V gene. The germline V and J ends were trimmed by 5 bases and 7 bases, with 12 bases remaining between them. This CDR3 is built from 13 residues. CDR3 nucleotide sequence: TGTGCCAGCAGCCAAGCTAGCGCTAATGAGCAGTTCTTC. This encodes CASSQASANEQFF. Variable domain in full (rest from reference TRBV7-2 and TRBJ2-1): GAGVSQSPSNKVTEKGKDVELRCDPISGHTALYWYRQSLGQGLEFLIYFQGNSAPDKSGLPSDRFSAERTGGSVSTLTIQRTQQEDSAVYLCASSQASANEQFFGPGTRLTVL.

This clonotype was seen once. At one of its ends the junction is not consistent with the germline gene, which may arise from a read error. This chain joins TRBV30 and TRBJ2-6, with 7 bases matching TRBD2. CDR1 is GTSNPN and CDR2 is SVGIG in the germline V gene (reference sequence). This CDR3 is 18 amino acids long. CDR3 residues: CAWSVRGVAFSGANGLTF. The CDR3 DNA reads as TGTGCCTGGAGTGTACGGGGGGTGGCATTCTCTGGGGCCAACGGCCTGACTTTC. Drawing the rest from reference TRBV30 and TRBJ2-6, the complete variable domain is SQTIHQWPATLVQPVGSPLSLECTVEGTSNPNLYWYRQAAGRGLQLLFYSVGIGQISSEVPQNLSASRPQDRQFILSSKKLLLSDSGFYLCAWSVRGVAFSGANGLTFGAGSRLTVL.

This clonotype was seen a handful of times. The V call is TRBV12-3 or TRBV12-4, the J call TRBJ2-5; D perhaps matches TRBD2 (5 bases). The CDR3 length is 14 residues. V was clipped by 5 bases and J by 6 bases, with 16 bases between them. The CDR3 spells CASSPGRGVKTQYF. As DNA, the CDR3 is TGTGCCAGCAGTCCCGGACGGGGAGTGAAGACCCAGTACTTC.

This clonotype was counted ten times or more. The chain uses TRBV9 and TRBJ2-3; TRBD1 matches 7 bases. Germline assignment: CDR1 SGDLS and CDR2 YYNGEE. The CDR3 length is 15 residues. Trimming removed 0 bases from V and 5 bases from J; junction bases left unmatched: 6. The CDR3 sequence is CASSVAGQVIDTQYF. The CDR3 DNA reads TGTGCCAGCAGCGTAGCAGGACAGGTAATAGATACGCAGTATTTT. Looking up the rest from reference TRBV9 and TRBJ2-3 gives the full variable domain: DSGVTQTPKHLITATGQRVTLRCSPRSGDLSVYWYQQSLDQGLQFLIQYYNGEERAKGNILERFSAQQFPDLHSELNLSSLELGDSALYFCASSVAGQVIDTQYFGPGTRLTVL.

The V gene is TRBV12-3 or TRBV12-4, the J gene TRBJ2-7; a weak D match, TRBD2 (7 bases). The CDR3 is 16 residues long. V gave up 1 base and J gave up 6 bases, with 19 bases separating them. The CDR3 region has the DNA TGTGCCAGCAGTTTAGTGGGGGGGGTACAGGGCGGCGAGCAGTACTTC. The encoded protein is CASSLVGGVQGGEQYF.

This clonotype came up a few times. J is TRBJ1-1 and V is TRBV20-1, with D possibly TRBD1 on 5 matching bases. Germline loops: CDR1 DFQATT, CDR2 SNEGSKA (reference sequence). The ends were cut back, 6 bases at V and 0 bases at J, with 26 bases in the middle. The CDR3 has 18 amino acids. CDR3 sequence reads: CSATPGSYRGGMNTEAFF. CDR3 bases: TGCAGTGCCACCCCCGGGTCCTACCGGGGGGGAATGAACACTGAAGCTTTCTTT.

This clonotype was picked up a small number of times. The CDR3 DNA is TGCGCCAGCAGCTTGGACAGCGGGAGGTCCTACAATGAGCAGTTCTTC. It specifies CASSLDSGRSYNEQFF. V gene TRBV5-1 combines with J gene TRBJ2-1; 9 bases agree with TRBD2. Trimming at V came to 0 bases and at J to 1 base, leaving 2 bases not matched to a gene. The CDR3 has 16 residues. The germline V gene has CDR1 SGHRS and CDR2 YFSETQ.

The CDR3 loop is CASWKRVIPYGYTF. The CDR3 coding sequence is TGTGCCAGTTGGAAGAGGGTAATCCCCTATGGCTACACCTTC. This sequence joins TRBV21-1 and TRBJ1-2. TRBV21-1 is a pseudogene segment. The CDR3 covers 14 residues.

As regards this clonotype: The conserved phenylalanine or tryptophan normally closing the CDR3 is absent here, so this likely arose from a read error. The V gene is TRBV10-2, the J gene TRBJ2-7; D is possibly TRBD2 (5 bases). Germline V gives CDR1 WSHSY, CDR2 SAAADI. V lost 0 bases and J lost 2, with 11 bases in between. The CDR3 is 15 residues long. DNA for the CDR3: TGCGCCAGCAGTGAGTCGAGAGGGAGACCCTACGAGCAGTACTTA. Translating it yields CASSESRGRPYEQYL.

The chain is built from TRBV29-1 and TRBJ2-1; D gene uncertain. CDR3 length equals 12 residues. The germline V gene has CDR1 SQVTM and CDR2 ANQGSEA. V was trimmed by 3 bases and J by 10 bases, leaving 13 bases between them. The chain's CDR3 is CSVDQLRAEQFF. In DNA form, the CDR3 reads TGCAGCGTTGATCAACTTCGGGCGGAGCAGTTCTTC.

This chain connects TRBV24-1 to TRBJ1-2; D unresolved. The length of the CDR3 is 15 residues. Trimming took off 1 base at V and 0 bases at J, with 8 bases between the two ends. CDR1 is KGHDR, CDR2 SFDVKD, per germline. CDR3 in DNA: TGTGCCACCAGTGATTTTTCGGGGTCTAACTATGGCTACACCTTC. Its protein is CATSDFSGSNYGYTF.

The chain uses TRBV9 and TRBJ2-5, with D possibly being TRBD1 or TRBD2 (6 bases each). The CDR3 is 15 residues long. V was shortened by 2 bases and J by 2 bases, with 13 bases between the two germline ends. Germline assignment: CDR1 SGDLS and CDR2 YYNGEE. CDR3 DNA: TGTGCCAGCAGCGTTAGGGGGGAGTTTCAAGAGACCCAGTACTTC. Its translation: CASSVRGEFQETQYF. The full variable domain, rest sourced from reference TRBV9 and TRBJ2-5, is DSGVTQTPKHLITATGQRVTLRCSPRSGDLSVYWYQQSLDQGLQFLIQYYNGEERAKGNILERFSAQQFPDLHSELNLSSLELGDSALYFCASSVRGEFQETQYFGPGTRLLVL.

The rearrangement links TRBV9 to TRBJ2-1; 10 positions match TRBD2. The CDR3 is 18 amino acids. The germline V gene has CDR1 SGDLS and CDR2 YYNGEE. Trimming took 6 bases from V and 4 from J; bases not matched to a gene: 16. CDR3 nucleotides: TGTGCCAGCAACCCCTTCGGTAGAGCGGGAGGGGAGTACAATGAGCAGTTCTTC. As protein: CASNPFGRAGGEYNEQFF.

This clonotype was counted between two and nine times. The chain carries TRBV27 and TRBJ1-2; 10 positions agree with TRBD1. Germline assignment: CDR1 MNHEY and CDR2 SMNVEV (reference sequence). This CDR3 region has 15 residues. V lost 7 bases, J lost 0 bases, and 5 bases stayed unmatched. The CDR3, as DNA: TGTGCCAGCACAGCCGGGACAGGGGCTAACTATGGCTACACCTTC. Its translation is CASTAGTGANYGYTF.

This clonotype has a handful of counts. V is TRBV7-9 and J is TRBJ1-1; possibly TRBD1 for D (5 bases). From germline, CDR1 is SEHNR and CDR2 FQNEAQ (reference sequence). V was cut by 5 bases and J by 4 bases, with 17 bases left in between. The CDR3 has 15 amino acids. The CDR3 sequence: CASSSGYGGITEAFF. CDR3 sequence (DNA): TGTGCCAGCAGCAGCGGCTATGGGGGGATCACTGAAGCTTTCTTT. Together with reference TRBV7-9 and TRBJ1-1, the CDR3 gives the full variable domain: DTGVSQNPRHKITKRGQNVTFRCDPISEHNRLYWYRQTLGQGPEFLTYFQNEAQLEKSRLLSDRFSAERPKGSFSTLEIQRTEQGDSAMYLCASSSGYGGITEAFFGQGTRLTVV.

The rearrangement uses TRBV3-1 and TRBJ2-1, with a weak D call TRBD2 (5 bases). The length of the CDR3 is 15 residues. The germline gives CDR1 LGHDT, CDR2 YNNKEL (reference sequence). With 0 bases removed from V and 2 bases from J, the gap between germline ends came to 8 bases. CDR3 DNA: TGTGCCAGCAGCCAAGATTCTAGCACCTACAATGAGCAGTTCTTC. This sequence encodes CASSQDSSTYNEQFF.